This T cell receptor beta chain was recorded in a study of T cells and Merkel cell carcinoma outcomes. Per the germline V gene, CDR1 is GTSNPN and CDR2 is SVGIG (reference sequence). This CDR3 comprises 15 residues. V shed 1 base and J shed 0 bases, with 10 bases lying between them. Comment on this clone: The antigen is undetermined.

TCRdb's copy holds only in-frame clones and misses some; the assay was immunoSEQ multiplex PCR. The sample records under 20,000 clones, approximately 80% being singletons. General study points: Repertoire plus T-cell density reportedly predicted Merkel cell carcinoma outcomes.

The rearrangement uses TRBV30 and TRBJ2-4; D may be TRBD1 or TRBD2 (5 bases each). The receptor was derived from a human donor with Merkel cell carcinoma. Sequenced: tumor tissue from Merkel cell carcinoma. The CDR3 DNA follows: TGTGCCTGGAGTGGGGGGAACGTAGCCAAAAACATTCAGTACTTC. It yields the protein CAWSGGNVAKNIQYF.